The clone carrying this T cell receptor (beta chain) has just a few counts. Its antigen is unidentified. These data are taken from a study of beta chain features in type 1 diabetes. Looking at the study overall: The study examined 107,917,701 sorted cells across all samples.

Stem cell-like memory, regulatory, central memory and naive CD4+ cells were sorted via CD45RO/CCR7/CD25/CD127/CD95/CD27. CDR3 length: 13 residues. The junction had 4 bases not matched to a gene; V was cut back by 5 bases and J by 3 bases. Germline loops: CDR1 SQVTM, CDR2 ANQGSEA. Expressed TCRB transcripts were sequenced after all isolated RNA was converted to cDNA. Sequencing used immunoSEQ multiplex PCR; TCRdb keeps in-frame clones, though not all of them. The sample includes about 240,000 clones, around 14% of them seen just once. Notes on the study in general: Since sequencing was performed on cDNA, cells with high TCR expression could be over-represented. TCRB CDR3 length was moderately but significantly reduced in all four CD4+ subsets of Type 1 diabetes patients. VDJ junctions sequenced from type 1 diabetes patients showed fewer insertions and more deletions.

The sample comprised naive CD4+ T cells from blood. The J gene is TRBJ2-3, the V gene TRBV29-1; 8 positions match TRBD2. This sequence originates from a man younger than 45 with type 1 diabetes. This CDR3 reads CSVSGRATDTQYF. CDR3 coding DNA: TGCAGCGTTTCCGGGAGGGCGACAGATACGCAGTATTTT.